The present T cell receptor beta chain was sequenced within a study of T-cell memory formation after mild COVID-19. The V end was cut by 5 bases, the J end by 3 bases, with 12 bases between. The germline gives CDR1 KGHDR, CDR2 SFDVKD. This CDR3 comprises 15 residues. This clonotype was seen a few times. TCR alpha and TCR beta cDNA libraries with sample barcodes and UMIs came from 5'RACE using constant-segment primers. TCRdb independently ran MiXCR on the 5' RACE reads; one entry per CDR3 protein. The sample lists around 440,000 distinct CDR3 sequences, 18% occurring once. The source material was PBMCs or a T cell subset sorted from them (not recorded which). This chain links TRBV24-1 with TRBJ2-2, with a tentative D call TRBD1 (5 bases). The clonotype originates from an adult woman who had mild COVID-19 (a few samples of this study predate the infection). Cell type and time point are not known. CDR3 coding DNA: TGTGCCACCAGTGTTGCAGGGATCTACACCGGGGAGCTGTTTTTT. Residues: CATSVAGIYTGELFF.